Ten or more counts support the clone carrying this T cell receptor (beta chain). V trimming: 5 bases; J trimming: 4 bases; junction bases outside the gene matches: 17. Germline V gene sequence: CDR1 MNHEY, CDR2 SMNVEV (reference sequence). The CDR3 covers 19 residues. This sample stems from a study of T cells in Graves' hyperthyroidism and ophthalmopathy. Amplified regions were TCR beta CDR3 sequences from RNA transcripts. The study used the HTBI primer set for a first-round RT-PCR of the TCR CDR3. TCRdb fed the multiplex PCR reads into MiXCR, producing one record per CDR3 protein. The sample yields fewer than 450,000 distinct CDR3 sequences, roughly 15% seen once.

The sequenced material came from blood. This receptor was taken from a woman aged 30 to 39 with Graves' hyperthyroidism that later progressed to Graves' ophthalmopathy. The chain carries TRBV27 and TRBJ2-3; 11 bases fit TRBD2. The CDR3 is CASSPDRDSGGVFPDTQYF. CDR3 in DNA: TGTGCCAGCAGTCCCGACCGGGATAGCGGGGGGGTTTTCCCAGATACGCAGTATTTT.